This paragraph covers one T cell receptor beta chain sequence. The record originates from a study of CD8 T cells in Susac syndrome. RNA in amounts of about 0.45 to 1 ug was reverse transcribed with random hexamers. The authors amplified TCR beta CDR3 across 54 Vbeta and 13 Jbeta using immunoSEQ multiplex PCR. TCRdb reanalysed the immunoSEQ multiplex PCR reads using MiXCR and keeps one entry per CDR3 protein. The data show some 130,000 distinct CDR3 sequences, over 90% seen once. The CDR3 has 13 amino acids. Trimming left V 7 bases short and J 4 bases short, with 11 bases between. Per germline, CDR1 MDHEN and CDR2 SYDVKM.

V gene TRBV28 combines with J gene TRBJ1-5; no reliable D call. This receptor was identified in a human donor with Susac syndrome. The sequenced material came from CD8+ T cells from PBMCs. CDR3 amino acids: CASTYEENQPQHF. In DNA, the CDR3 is TGTGCCAGCACCTACGAGGAGAATCAGCCCCAGCATTTT.